This T cell receptor beta chain originates from a study of OX40 agonist ivuxolimab in advanced cancers. Study in general: All patients had ivuxolimab intravenously every 2 weeks at 0.01 to 10 mg/kg. Study-wide findings and caveats: Average numbers of expanded clones were greater in CD8+ T cells than in CD4+.

With regard to this clone: Its target is not known.

Produced via immunoSEQ multiplex PCR; TCRdb's table is partial and in-frame only. The table records under 150,000 clones, about 92% of them present only once. Researchers took blood at baseline, on cycle 4 day 1, and on cycle 7 day 1. The CDR3 length is 16 residues. The germline V gene encodes CDR1 SGHVS and CDR2 FQNEAQ. The J segment lost 4 bases and the V segment lost 4 bases, leaving 8 bases of the junction unmatched. The origin of this receptor is an adult with an advanced solid tumor such as melanoma, head and neck, liver or kidney cancer. Sequencing was performed on CD4+ or CD8+ T cells sorted from blood, taken in a trial of the OX40 agonist ivuxolimab. J is TRBJ2-7 and V is TRBV7-8; 12 bases match TRBD2. This chain's CDR3 is CASSSGRLAGAYEQYF. As DNA, the CDR3 is TGTGCCAGCAGCTCCGGGAGACTAGCGGGAGCTTACGAGCAGTACTTC.